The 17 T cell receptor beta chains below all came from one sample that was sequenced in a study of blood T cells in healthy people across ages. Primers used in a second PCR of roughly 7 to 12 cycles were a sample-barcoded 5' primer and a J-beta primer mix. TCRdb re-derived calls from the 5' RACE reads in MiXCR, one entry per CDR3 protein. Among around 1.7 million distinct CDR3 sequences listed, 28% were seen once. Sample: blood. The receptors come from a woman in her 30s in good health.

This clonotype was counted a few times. This chain's CDR3 is CSARQNRGNDEQFF. Here the CDR3 DNA reads TGCAGTGCTAGACAAAACCGCGGAAATGATGAGCAGTTCTTC. The chain employs TRBV20-1 and TRBJ2-1; D gene unclear. Germline CDR1 is DFQATT and CDR2 is SNEGSKA (reference sequence). This CDR3 is 14 amino acids long. V was clipped by 2 bases and J by 8 bases, with 16 bases between them.

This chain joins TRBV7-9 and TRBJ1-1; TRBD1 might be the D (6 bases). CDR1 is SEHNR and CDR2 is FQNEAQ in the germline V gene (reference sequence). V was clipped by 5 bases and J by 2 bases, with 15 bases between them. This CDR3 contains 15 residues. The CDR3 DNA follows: TGTGCCAGCAGCGCCGGGACACCTCCCAACACTGAAGCTTTCTTT. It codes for CASSAGTPPNTEAFF.

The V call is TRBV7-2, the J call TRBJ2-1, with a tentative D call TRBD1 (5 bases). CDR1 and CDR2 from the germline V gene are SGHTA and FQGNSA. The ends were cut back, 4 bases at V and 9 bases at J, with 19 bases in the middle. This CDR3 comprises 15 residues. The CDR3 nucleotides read TGTGCCAGCAGCTCTATGGGTGTTGGGGCTGCTGAGCAGTTCTTC. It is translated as CASSSMGVGAAEQFF.

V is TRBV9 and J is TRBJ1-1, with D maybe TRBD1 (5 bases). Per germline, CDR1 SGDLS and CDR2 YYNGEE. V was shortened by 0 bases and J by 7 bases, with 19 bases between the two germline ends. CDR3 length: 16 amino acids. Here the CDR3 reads CASSVGGTLALGEAFF. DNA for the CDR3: TGTGCCAGCAGCGTAGGGGGGACGCTAGCGCTAGGTGAAGCTTTCTTT.

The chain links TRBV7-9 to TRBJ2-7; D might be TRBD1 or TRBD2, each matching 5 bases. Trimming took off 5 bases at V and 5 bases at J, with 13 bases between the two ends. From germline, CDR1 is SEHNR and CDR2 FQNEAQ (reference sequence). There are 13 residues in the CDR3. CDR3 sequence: CASSPPSGHEQYF. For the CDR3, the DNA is TGTGCCAGCAGCCCACCGTCGGGGCACGAGCAGTACTTC.

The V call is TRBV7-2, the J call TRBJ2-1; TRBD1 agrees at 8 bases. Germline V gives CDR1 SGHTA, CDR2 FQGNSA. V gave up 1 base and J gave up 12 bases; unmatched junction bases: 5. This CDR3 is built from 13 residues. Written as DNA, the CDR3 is TGTGCCAGCAGCTTAGAACAGGGGGTAGGGCAGTTCTTC. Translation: CASSLEQGVGQFF.

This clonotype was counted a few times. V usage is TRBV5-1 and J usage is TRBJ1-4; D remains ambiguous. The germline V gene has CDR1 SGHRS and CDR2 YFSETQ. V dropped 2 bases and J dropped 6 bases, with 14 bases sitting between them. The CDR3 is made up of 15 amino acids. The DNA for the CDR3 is TGCGCCAGCAGCTTACTTTCAGGAATTGATGAAAAACTGTTTTTT. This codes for CASSLLSGIDEKLFF.

The CDR3 DNA reads as TGTGCCAGCAGTTCTATACCGGGGGGCACTGGAAACACCATATATTTT. Translation: CASSSIPGGTGNTIYF. This rearrangement joins TRBV12-3 or TRBV12-4 to TRBJ1-3; D might be TRBD1 (6 bases). V was trimmed by 4 bases and J by 2 bases, leaving 15 bases between them. The CDR3 runs 16 residues.

The CDR3 coding sequence is TGTGCCTGGAGTGTTTTCACAGGGAGCATCACAGATACGCAGTATTTT. This gives the protein CAWSVFTGSITDTQYF. The chain combines TRBV30 with TRBJ2-3, with a possible D match to TRBD1 (6 bases). Germline-derived CDR1 and CDR2 are GTSNPN and SVGIG (reference sequence). The CDR3 is made up of 16 amino acids. V was shortened by 0 bases and J by 2 bases, with 15 bases between the two germline ends.

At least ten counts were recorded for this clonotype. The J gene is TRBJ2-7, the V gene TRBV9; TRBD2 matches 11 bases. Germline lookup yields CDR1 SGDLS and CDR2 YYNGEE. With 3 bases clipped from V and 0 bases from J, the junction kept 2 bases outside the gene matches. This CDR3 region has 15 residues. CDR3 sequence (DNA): TGTGCCAGCAGCGCCACTAGCGGGAGCTCCTACGAGCAGTACTTC. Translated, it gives CASSATSGSSYEQYF.

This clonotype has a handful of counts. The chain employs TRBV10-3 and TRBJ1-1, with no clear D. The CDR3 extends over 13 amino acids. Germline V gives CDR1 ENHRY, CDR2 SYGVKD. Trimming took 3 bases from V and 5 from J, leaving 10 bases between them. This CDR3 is CAISEYGETEAFF. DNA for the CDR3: TGTGCCATCAGTGAATATGGGGAAACTGAAGCTTTCTTT.

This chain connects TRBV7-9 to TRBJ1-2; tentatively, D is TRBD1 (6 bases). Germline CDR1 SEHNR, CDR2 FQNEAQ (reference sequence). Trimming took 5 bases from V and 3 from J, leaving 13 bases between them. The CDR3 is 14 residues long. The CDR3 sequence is CASSIQGIDYGYTF. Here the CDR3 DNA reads TGTGCCAGCAGCATACAGGGAATAGACTATGGCTACACCTTC. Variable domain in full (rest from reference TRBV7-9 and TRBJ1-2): DTGVSQNPRHKITKRGQNVTFRCDPISEHNRLYWYRQTLGQGPEFLTYFQNEAQLEKSRLLSDRFSAERPKGSFSTLEIQRTEQGDSAMYLCASSIQGIDYGYTFGSGTRLTVV.

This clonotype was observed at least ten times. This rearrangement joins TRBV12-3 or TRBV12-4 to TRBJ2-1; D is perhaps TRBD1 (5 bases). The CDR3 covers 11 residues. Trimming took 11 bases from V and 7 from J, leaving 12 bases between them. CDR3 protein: CAGKQENEQFF. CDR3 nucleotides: TGTGCCGGCAAACAGGAGAATGAGCAGTTCTTC.

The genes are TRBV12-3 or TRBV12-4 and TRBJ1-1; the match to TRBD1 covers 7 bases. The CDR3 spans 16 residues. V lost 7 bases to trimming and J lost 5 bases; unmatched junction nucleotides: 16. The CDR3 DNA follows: TGTGCCAGCACCCCGGGGGACAGAGGGAGGACAACTGAAGCTTTCTTT. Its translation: CASTPGDRGRTTEAFF.

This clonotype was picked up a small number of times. The CDR3 nucleotides are TGTGCCAACTCAGGAGAGGCGGGGGGGATCGGGGTCCAAGAGACCCAGTACTTC. It translates to CANSGEAGGIGVQETQYF. V gene TRBV19 combines with J gene TRBJ2-5, with TRBD2 matching over 9 bases. The CDR3 totals 18 residues. With V trimmed by 10 bases and J by 1 base, 19 bases remained unmatched. CDR1 LNHDA and CDR2 SQIVND come from the germline V gene (reference sequence).

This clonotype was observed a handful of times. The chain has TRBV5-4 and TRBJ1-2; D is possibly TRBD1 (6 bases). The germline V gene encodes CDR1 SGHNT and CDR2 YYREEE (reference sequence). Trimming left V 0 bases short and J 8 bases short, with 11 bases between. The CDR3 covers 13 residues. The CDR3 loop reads CASSLAGAKGYTF. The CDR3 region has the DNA TGTGCCAGCAGCTTGGCAGGGGCGAAGGGCTACACCTTC.

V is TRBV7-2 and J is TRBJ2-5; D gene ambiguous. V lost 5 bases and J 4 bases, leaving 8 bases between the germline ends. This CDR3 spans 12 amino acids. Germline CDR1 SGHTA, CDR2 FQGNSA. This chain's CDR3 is CASSPILETQYF. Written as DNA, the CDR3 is TGTGCCAGCAGCCCGATACTAGAGACCCAGTACTTC.